The entry that follows covers one T cell receptor (beta chain) sequence. This sample was taken from a study of blood T cell repertoires in COVID-19. Study context: Both acute and convalescent COVID-19 samples were obtained from the United States, Italy and Spain.

Original processing methods: Nucleated cell number was recorded as an estimate derived from reference gene primer amplification. This table comes from immunoSEQ multiplex PCR, and its TCRdb copy is limited to in-frame clones, with some not included. The DNA gave D and trimming, while V, J and clone size come from that table. The sample has about 310,000 clones; around 87% are singletons. Material: peripheral blood. This sequence originates from a woman aged 45-65 years who had recovered from COVID-19.

DNA for the CDR3: TGTGCCAGACCCTTGGGCAGCCCCTACGAGCAGTACTTC. It translates to CARPLGSPYEQYF. The chain couples TRBV21-1 to TRBJ2-7; the D segment call TRBD1 is taken from the table without a DNA check. TRBV21-1 is marked as a pseudogene. CDR3 length: 13 residues.